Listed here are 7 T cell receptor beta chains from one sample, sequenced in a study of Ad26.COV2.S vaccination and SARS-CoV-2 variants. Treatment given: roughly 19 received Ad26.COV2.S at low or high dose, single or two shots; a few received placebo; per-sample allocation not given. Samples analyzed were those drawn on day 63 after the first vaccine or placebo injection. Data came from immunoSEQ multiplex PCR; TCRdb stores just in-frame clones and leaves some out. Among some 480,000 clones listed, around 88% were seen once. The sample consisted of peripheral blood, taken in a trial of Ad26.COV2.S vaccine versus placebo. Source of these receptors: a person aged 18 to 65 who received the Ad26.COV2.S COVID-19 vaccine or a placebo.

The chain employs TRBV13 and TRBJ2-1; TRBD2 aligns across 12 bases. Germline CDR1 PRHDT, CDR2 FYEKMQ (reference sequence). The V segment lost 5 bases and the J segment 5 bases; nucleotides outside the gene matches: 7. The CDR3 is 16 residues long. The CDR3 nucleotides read TGTGCCAGCAGCACGGAGACTAGCGGGAGACACAATGAGCAGTTCTTC. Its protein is CASSTETSGRHNEQFF.

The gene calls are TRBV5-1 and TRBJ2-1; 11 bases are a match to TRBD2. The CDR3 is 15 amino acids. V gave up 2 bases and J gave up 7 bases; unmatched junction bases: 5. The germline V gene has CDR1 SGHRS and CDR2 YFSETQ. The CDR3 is CASSLLAGVMNEQFF. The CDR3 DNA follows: TGCGCCAGCAGCTTACTAGCGGGAGTGATGAATGAGCAGTTCTTC.

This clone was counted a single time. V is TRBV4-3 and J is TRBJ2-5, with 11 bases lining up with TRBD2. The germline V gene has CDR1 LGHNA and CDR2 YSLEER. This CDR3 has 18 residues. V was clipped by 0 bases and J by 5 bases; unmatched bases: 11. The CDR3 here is CASSQDSGLAGGRETQYF. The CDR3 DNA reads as TGCGCCAGCAGCCAAGATAGCGGCCTAGCGGGAGGACGGGAGACCCAGTACTTC.

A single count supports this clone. The CDR3 is CASSYKGATYNEQFF. The CDR3, as DNA: TGTGCCAGCAGTTACAAGGGGGCCACCTACAATGAGCAGTTCTTC. The chain combines TRBV6-7 with TRBJ2-1; 7 bases map to TRBD1. TRBV6-7 belongs to the ORF category, with a function that is uncertain. The CDR3 covers 15 residues. V gave up 2 bases and J gave up 2 bases; unmatched junction bases: 3.

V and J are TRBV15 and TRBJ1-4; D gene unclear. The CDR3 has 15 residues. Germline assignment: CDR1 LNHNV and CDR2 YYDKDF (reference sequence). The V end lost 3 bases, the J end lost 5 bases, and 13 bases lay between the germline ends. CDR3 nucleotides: TGTGCCACCAGCAGGGGAATGGGCCGAAATGAAAAACTGTTTTTT. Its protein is CATSRGMGRNEKLFF. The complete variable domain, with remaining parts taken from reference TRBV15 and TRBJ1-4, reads DAMVIQNPRYQVTQFGKPVTLSCSQTLNHNVMYWYQQKSSQAPKLLFHYYDKDFNNEADTPDNFQSRRPNTSFCFLDIRSPGLGDTAMYLCATSRGMGRNEKLFFGSGTQLSVL.

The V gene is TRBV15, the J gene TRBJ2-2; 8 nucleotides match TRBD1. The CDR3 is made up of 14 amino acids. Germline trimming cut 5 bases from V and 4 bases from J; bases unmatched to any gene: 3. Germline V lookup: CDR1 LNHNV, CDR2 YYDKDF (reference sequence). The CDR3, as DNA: TGTGCCACCAGCGACAGGGGTCCCACCGGGGAGCTGTTTTTT. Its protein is CATSDRGPTGELFF.

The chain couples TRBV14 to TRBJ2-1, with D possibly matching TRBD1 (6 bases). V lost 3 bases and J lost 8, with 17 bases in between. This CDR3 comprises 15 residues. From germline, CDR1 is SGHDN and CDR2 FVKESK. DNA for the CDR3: TGTGCCAGCAGCCATCCCCGTACAGGGTTGGATGAGCAGTTCTTC. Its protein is CASSHPRTGLDEQFF.